These T cell receptor beta chains were read from a single sample in a study of T cell changes during pregnancy in multiple sclerosis. Profiling relied on immunoSEQ multiplex PCR, and the TCRdb table lists in-frame clones only, not all of them. The table lists roughly 80,000 clones, 92% of them singletons. Sample: peripheral blood, taken before pregnancy. The receptors come from a female donor with multiple sclerosis, enrolled in a pregnancy study. Each CDR3 is given with its conserved first and last residue. Fields, in order: D gene, V gene, J gene, CDR3 DNA, CDR3 protein. A D gene is named only where the DNA matches it firmly.

D: .; V: TRBV19; J: TRBJ2-1; DNA: TGTGCCAGTAGTATGGAACAGGGCGATGAGCAGTTCTTC; CDR3: CASSMEQGDEQFF
D: TRBD1; V: TRBV19; J: TRBJ2-2; DNA: TGTGCCAGTAGTAGAGGGAGACAGGGGGCAAACACCGGGGAGCTGTTTTTT; CDR3: CASSRGRQGANTGELFF
D: .; V: TRBV19; J: TRBJ2-7; DNA: TGTGCCAGTAGCCAAATGGTGGGGCGGAGCTCCTACGAGCAGTACTTC; CDR3: CASSQMVGRSSYEQYF
D: TRBD2; V: TRBV7-8; J: TRBJ2-7; DNA: TGTGCCAGCAGCTCCCGACTAGCCAGTAGCTACGAGCAGTACTTC; CDR3: CASSSRLASSYEQYF
D: TRBD1; V: TRBV4-1; J: TRBJ1-3; DNA: TGCGCCAGCAGCCAAGACTGGACAGGGAACTCTGGAAACACCATATATTTT; CDR3: CASSQDWTGNSGNTIYF
D: .; V: TRBV27; J: TRBJ2-7; DNA: TGTGCCAGCAGTCAGACAGGTTCCTACGAGCAGTACTTC; CDR3: CASSQTGSYEQYF
D: TRBD2; V: TRBV28; J: TRBJ2-1; DNA: TGTGCCAGCACCGATACTAGCGGGAGGGGTGAGCAGTTCTTC; CDR3: CASTDTSGRGEQFF
D: TRBD2; V: TRBV11-2; J: TRBJ2-3; DNA: TGTGCCAGCAGCCTCGGGACTAGCCCCACAGATACGCAGTATTTT; CDR3: CASSLGTSPTDTQYF
D: TRBD1; V: TRBV7-9; J: TRBJ2-7; DNA: TGTGCCAGCAGCTTACTCCCCGGGACAGGGCTCCACGAGCAGTACTTC; CDR3: CASSLLPGTGLHEQYF
D: TRBD1; V: TRBV30; J: TRBJ1-3; DNA: TGTGCCTGGAACAGGGGACTCGGAAACACCATATATTTT; CDR3: CAWNRGLGNTIYF
D: .; V: TRBV21-1; J: TRBJ1-1; DNA: TGTGCCAGCAGCAAAGAGGGCAGGGAGAACACTGAAGCTTTCTTT; CDR3: CASSKEGRENTEAFF